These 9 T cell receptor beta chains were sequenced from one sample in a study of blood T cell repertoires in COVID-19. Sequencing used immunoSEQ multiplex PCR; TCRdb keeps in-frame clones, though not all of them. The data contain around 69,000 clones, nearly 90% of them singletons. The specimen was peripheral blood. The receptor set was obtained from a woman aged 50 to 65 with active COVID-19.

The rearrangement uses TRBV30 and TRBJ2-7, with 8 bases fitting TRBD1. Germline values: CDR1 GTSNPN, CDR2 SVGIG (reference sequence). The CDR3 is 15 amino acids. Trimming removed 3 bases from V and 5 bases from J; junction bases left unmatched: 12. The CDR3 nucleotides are TGTGCCTGGAGCAGACAGGGGCTCCCCTGGGACGAGCAGTACTTC. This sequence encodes CAWSRQGLPWDEQYF. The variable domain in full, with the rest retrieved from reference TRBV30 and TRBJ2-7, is SQTIHQWPATLVQPVGSPLSLECTVEGTSNPNLYWYRQAAGRGLQLLFYSVGIGQISSEVPQNLSASRPQDRQFILSSKKLLLSDSGFYLCAWSRQGLPWDEQYFGPGTRLTVT.

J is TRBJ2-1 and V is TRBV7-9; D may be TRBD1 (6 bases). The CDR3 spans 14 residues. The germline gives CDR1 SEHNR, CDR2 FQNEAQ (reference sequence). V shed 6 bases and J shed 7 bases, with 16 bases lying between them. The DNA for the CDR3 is TGTGCCAGCAGATTGGTCAGGGGCCTTAATGAGCAGTTCTTC. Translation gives CASRLVRGLNEQFF. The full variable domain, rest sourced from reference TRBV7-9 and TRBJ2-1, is DTGVSQNPRHKITKRGQNVTFRCDPISEHNRLYWYRQTLGQGPEFLTYFQNEAQLEKSRLLSDRFSAERPKGSFSTLEIQRTEQGDSAMYLCASRLVRGLNEQFFGPGTRLTVL.

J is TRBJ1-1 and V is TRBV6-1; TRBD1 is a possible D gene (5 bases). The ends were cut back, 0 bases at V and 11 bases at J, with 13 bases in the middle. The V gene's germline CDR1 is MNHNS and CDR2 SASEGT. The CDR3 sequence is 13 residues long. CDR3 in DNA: TGTGCCAGCAGTGAAGCAGGGGCTGGAAGGGCTTTCTTT. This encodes CASSEAGAGRAFF.

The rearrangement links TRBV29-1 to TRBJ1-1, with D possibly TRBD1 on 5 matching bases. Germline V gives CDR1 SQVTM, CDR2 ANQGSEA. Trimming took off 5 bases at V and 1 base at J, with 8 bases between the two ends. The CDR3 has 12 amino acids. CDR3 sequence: CSVTTGNTEAFF. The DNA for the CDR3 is TGCAGCGTTACCACAGGGAACACTGAAGCTTTCTTT.

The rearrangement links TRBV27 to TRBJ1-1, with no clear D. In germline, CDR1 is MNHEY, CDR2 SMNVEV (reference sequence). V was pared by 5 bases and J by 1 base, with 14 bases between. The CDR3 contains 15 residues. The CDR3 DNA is TGTGCCAGCAGTGACTCAACGATGGGGAACACTGAAGCTTTCTTT. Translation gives CASSDSTMGNTEAFF.

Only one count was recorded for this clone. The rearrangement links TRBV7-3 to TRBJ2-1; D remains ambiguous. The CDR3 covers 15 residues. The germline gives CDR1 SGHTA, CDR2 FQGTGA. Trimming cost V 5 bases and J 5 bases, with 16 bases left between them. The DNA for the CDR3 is TGTGCCAGCAGCCCCCACTCGAGAGACAACAATGAGCAGTTCTTC. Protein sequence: CASSPHSRDNNEQFF.

CDR3 bases: TGTGCCACCAGCAGAGATGTTTCGGGCAATCAGCCCCAGCATTTT. Amino acid sequence: CATSRDVSGNQPQHF. The chain links TRBV15 to TRBJ1-5; no definite D call. V was trimmed by 0 bases and J by 2 bases, leaving 8 bases between them. The CDR3 has 15 amino acids. CDR1 and CDR2 (germline): LNHNV, YYDKDF (reference sequence).

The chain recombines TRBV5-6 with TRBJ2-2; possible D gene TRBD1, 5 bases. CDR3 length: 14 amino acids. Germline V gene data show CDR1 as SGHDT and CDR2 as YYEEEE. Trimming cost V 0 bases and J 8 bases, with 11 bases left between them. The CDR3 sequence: CASSLGRRVGELFF. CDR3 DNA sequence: TGTGCCAGCAGCTTGGGACGCAGGGTAGGGGAGCTGTTTTTT.

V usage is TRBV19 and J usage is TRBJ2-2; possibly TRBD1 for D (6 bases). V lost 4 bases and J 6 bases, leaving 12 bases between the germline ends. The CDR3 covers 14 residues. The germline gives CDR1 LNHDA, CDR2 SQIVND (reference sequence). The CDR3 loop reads CASSSGQYAGELFF. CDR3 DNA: TGTGCCAGTAGTAGCGGACAGTATGCCGGGGAGCTGTTTTTT. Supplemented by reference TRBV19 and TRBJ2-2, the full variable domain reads DGGITQSPKYLFRKEGQNVTLSCEQNLNHDAMYWYRQDPGQGLRLIYYSQIVNDFQKGDIAEGYSVSREKKESFPLTVTSAQKNPTAFYLCASSSGQYAGELFFGEGSRLTVL.